The 13 T cell receptor beta chains below come from one sample, sequenced in a study of CD8 T cells in cerebrospinal fluid in Alzheimer's disease. TCRdb re-called the 10x single-cell sequencing reads and catalogs CDR3 proteins one per entry, DNA excluded. The sample is made up of around 1,700 distinct CDR3 sequences, and the top ten hold approximately 9.2% of it. Sequences were obtained from cerebrospinal fluid. The origin of the receptors is a human donor with mild cognitive impairment.

This chain links TRBV11-2 with TRBJ1-2; lacking DNA, the TRBD1 call made by TCRdb goes unchecked. The CDR3 is made up of 18 amino acids. The germline gives CDR1 SGHAT, CDR2 FQNNGV. The CDR3 sequence is CASSLVAGQGAANYGYTF.

This clonotype registers medium-sized (0.01 to 0.1%) by frequency. This sequence joins TRBV28 and TRBJ2-1; TCRdb names TRBD1, which stays unverified in the absence of DNA. Germline V lookup: CDR1 MDHEN, CDR2 SYDVKM. This CDR3 contains 16 residues. The CDR3 reads CASSLGGSVEGDEQFF. The full variable domain, in which reference TRBV28 and TRBJ2-1 provide the parts outside the CDR3, is DVKVTQSSRYLVKRTGEKVFLECVQDMDHENMFWYRQDPGLGLRLIYFSYDVKMKEKGDIPEGYSVSREKKERFSLILESASTNQTSMYLCASSLGGSVEGDEQFFGPGTRLTVL.

This clonotype is deemed medium-sized by its frequency. The J gene is TRBJ1-5, the V gene TRBV20-1; TCRdb gives TRBD1 as the D gene, but with no DNA this cannot be confirmed. This CDR3 spans 14 amino acids. CDR1 DFQATT and CDR2 SNEGSKA come from the germline V gene (reference sequence). CDR3: CSARGDSGNQPQHF.

By frequency, this clonotype is medium-sized. The rearrangement joins TRBV5-1 to TRBJ2-1; TCRdb selects TRBD2, and the lack of DNA leaves this call unchecked. CDR3 size: 14 residues. The germline V gene has CDR1 SGHRS and CDR2 YFSETQ. The chain's CDR3 is CASRLAGGYNEQFF.

Judged by frequency, this clonotype is medium-sized (0.01 to 0.1%). The chain joins TRBV5-1 to TRBJ2-5; as DNA is missing, the TRBD1 call by TCRdb cannot be tested. The CDR3 is 15 amino acids. Germline CDR1 is SGHRS and CDR2 is YFSETQ. The chain's CDR3 is CASSLGQGMGETQYF.

This clonotype shows up as medium-sized by frequency. The V gene is TRBV27, the J gene TRBJ2-1; the D call from TCRdb, TRBD1, cannot be confirmed without DNA. The germline gives CDR1 MNHEY, CDR2 SMNVEV (reference sequence). The CDR3 runs to 16 residues. CDR3 residues: CASSAPRGLSYNEQFF.

This clonotype is classed as medium-sized by frequency. The CDR3 here is CASSYGEVTEQFF. The V call is TRBV6-2 or TRBV6-3, the J call TRBJ2-1. This CDR3 has 13 residues. Germline CDR1 is MNHEY and CDR2 is SVGEGT.

This clonotype is deemed large (0.1 to 1%) by its frequency. The chain is built from TRBV7-9 and TRBJ2-5; TCRdb's D gene call, TRBD1, goes unchecked for lack of DNA. Germline CDR1 reads SEHNR; CDR2 reads FQNEAQ (reference sequence). This CDR3 has 14 amino acids. The CDR3 is CASSPRTGLETQYF.

The rearrangement links TRBV19 to TRBJ2-7. The V gene's germline CDR1 is LNHDA and CDR2 SQIVND (reference sequence). The CDR3 length is 11 residues. CDR3 in amino acids: CASSIFNEQYF.

Judged by frequency, this clonotype is medium-sized. The chain is built from TRBV6-5 and TRBJ1-2; the D call from TCRdb, TRBD1, cannot be confirmed without DNA. Germline V gene lookup returns CDR1 MNHEY and CDR2 SVGAGI. The CDR3 covers 17 residues. CDR3 protein: CASHKAGQGNYLKGYTF.

This chain joins TRBV9 and TRBJ1-4. CDR1 and CDR2 from the germline V gene are SGDLS and YYNGEE. This CDR3 comprises 14 residues. CDR3 sequence: CASSKSDWGEKLFF.

Measured by frequency, this clonotype is medium-sized (0.01 to 0.1%). V gene TRBV5-1 combines with J gene TRBJ2-2; TCRdb lists TRBD1, though no DNA is available to test this call. This CDR3 is 15 amino acids long. Germline CDR1 is SGHRS and CDR2 is YFSETQ. The CDR3 here is CASSSTGTGAGELFF.

This clonotype is medium-sized by frequency. The CDR3 reads CASSVALGLSGETQYF. The chain couples TRBV9 to TRBJ2-5; TCRdb gives TRBD2 as the D gene, but with no DNA this cannot be confirmed. In germline, CDR1 is SGDLS, CDR2 YYNGEE. The CDR3 is 16 amino acids. The full variable domain, rest sourced from reference TRBV9 and TRBJ2-5, is DSGVTQTPKHLITATGQRVTLRCSPRSGDLSVYWYQQSLDQGLQFLIQYYNGEERAKGNILERFSAQQFPDLHSELNLSSLELGDSALYFCASSVALGLSGETQYFGPGTRLLVL.